The rows below give T cell receptor beta chains drawn from one sample of a study of blood T cell repertoires in COVID-19. Profiled with immunoSEQ multiplex PCR; TCRdb holds only in-frame clones, not every one. This sample yields 250,000 to 300,000 clones, of which roughly 91% are seen a single time; 2.9% belongs to the top ten. Sequencing was carried out using PBMCs or T cells enriched from blood (not recorded which). These receptors were collected from a woman aged 50 to 60 who had been exposed to COVID-19. Both conserved end residues are part of each CDR3. D genes are given only for firm matches. Some rows mark clone size as missing; the rest say once, few, many or name a class of expanded clone.

j_call clone_size d_call cdr3_length v_call cdr3_aa cdr3_nt
TRBJ2-7 NA NA 13 TRBV6-6 CASIGQITGEQYF TGTGCCAGCATCGGACAGATCACCGGCGAGCAGTACTTC
TRBJ2-7 NA NA 15 TRBV19 CASSSQTGVLYEQYF TGTGCCAGTAGTTCACAGACGGGAGTACTCTACGAGCAGTACTTC
TRBJ2-7 NA NA 12 TRBV29-1 CSVDFRGHEQYF TGCAGCGTTGATTTTAGGGGCCACGAGCAGTACTTC
TRBJ1-1 NA TRBD1 14 TRBV4-1 CASSLDRANTEAFF TGCGCCAGCAGCCTGGACAGGGCCAACACTGAAGCTTTCTTT
TRBJ2-2 NA TRBD2 14 TRBV5-1 CASSSAGSTGELFF TGCGCCAGCAGCTCAGCGGGGAGCACCGGGGAGCTGTTTTTT
TRBJ1-3 NA TRBD1 14 TRBV11-2 CASSRTGSGNTIYF TGTGCCAGCAGCCGGACAGGGTCTGGAAACACCATATATTTT
TRBJ1-2 once NA 13 TRBV29-1 CSVEGTTSDGYTF TGCAGCGTCGAGGGCACAACCTCGGATGGCTACACCTTC
TRBJ2-1 NA NA 11 TRBV27 CASSFKREQFF TGTGCCAGCAGTTTTAAGCGGGAGCAGTTCTTC
TRBJ2-3 NA TRBD2 19 TRBV29-1 CSAGPGLADHGISTDTQYF TGCAGCGCTGGCCCGGGACTAGCGGACCACGGAATCAGCACAGATACGCAGTATTTT
TRBJ1-2 NA TRBD1 16 TRBV19 CASSIVGTGAPGGYTF TGTGCCAGTAGTATAGTCGGGACAGGGGCTCCCGGTGGCTACACCTTC
TRBJ2-3 NA NA 18 TRBV27 CASSLKGAPFYPTDTQYF TGTGCCAGCAGTTTAAAAGGGGCCCCGTTCTATCCCACAGATACGCAGTATTTT
TRBJ1-5 NA TRBD1 15 TRBV4-2 CASSQGDRGIQPQHF TGTGCCAGCAGCCAGGGTGACAGGGGGATTCAGCCCCAGCATTTT
TRBJ2-3 NA TRBD2 16 TRBV3-1/TRBV3-2 CASSQGLAGAPDTQYF TGTGCCAGCAGCCAAGGGCTAGCGGGCGCCCCAGATACGCAGTATTTT
TRBJ1-5 NA NA 11 TRBV28 CASSGSQPQRF TGTGCCAGCAGTGGTTCTCAGCCCCAGCGTTTT
TRBJ1-2 NA TRBD1 15 TRBV15 CATSKTGRGRDGYTF TGTGCCACCAGCAAAACCGGCAGGGGGCGCGATGGCTACACCTTC
TRBJ2-3 few NA 13 TRBV2 CASQQESTDTQYF TGTGCCAGCCAGCAGGAAAGCACAGATACGCAGTATTTT
TRBJ2-7 NA TRBD1 14 TRBV28 CASSETGEKYEQYF TGTGCCAGCAGTGAGACAGGGGAAAAATACGAGCAGTACTTC
TRBJ2-1 NA NA 15 TRBV4-1 CASGRGVQPDNEQFF TGCGCCAGCGGCCGGGGCGTACAGCCAGACAATGAGCAGTTCTTC
TRBJ2-2 NA NA 16 TRBV11-2 CASSLSPQRSTGELFF TGTGCCAGCAGCTTAAGTCCGCAAAGGAGCACCGGGGAGCTGTTTTTT
TRBJ1-1 NA NA 10 TRBV20-1 CSARGTEAFF TGCAGTGCAAGGGGCACTGAAGCTTTCTTT
TRBJ1-6 NA NA 16 TRBV3-1/TRBV3-2 CASSQESGGTKSPLHF TGTGCCAGCAGCCAAGAGTCGGGGGGTACTAAATCACCCCTCCACTTT
TRBJ1-2 NA NA 12 TRBV19 CASSGQVYGYTF TGTGCCAGTAGTGGGCAGGTCTATGGCTACACCTTC
TRBJ2-1 NA NA 14 TRBV11-3 CASSSHSPYNEQFF TGTGCCAGCAGCTCCCATTCCCCCTACAATGAGCAGTTCTTC
TRBJ2-7 NA NA 12 TRBV30 CAGGELSYEQYF TGTGCCGGAGGGGAGCTTTCCTACGAGCAGTACTTC
TRBJ1-4 NA TRBD1 16 TRBV28 CASSSGTGGFREKLFF TGTGCCAGCAGCTCCGGGACAGGGGGCTTCAGGGAAAAACTGTTTTTT
TRBJ2-1 NA TRBD2 15 TRBV24-1 CATSDTSGGGYEQFF TGTGCCACCAGTGACACTAGCGGGGGGGGCTATGAGCAGTTCTTC
TRBJ1-1 NA NA 10 TRBV29-1 CSVSNTEAFF TGCAGCGTTAGCAACACTGAAGCTTTCTTT
TRBJ1-6 NA TRBD1 15 TRBV30 CAWSNTGRGQSPLHF TGTGCCTGGAGTAATACGGGCAGGGGACAGTCACCCCTCCACTTT
TRBJ2-2 NA TRBD2 17 TRBV3-1/TRBV3-2 CASSLPRTSGGPGELFF TGTGCCAGCAGCCTCCCCCGTACTAGCGGGGGGCCCGGGGAGCTGTTTTTT
TRBJ1-1 NA NA 12 TRBV12-3/TRBV12-4 CASSGDWLEAFF TGTGCCAGCAGTGGCGACTGGCTTGAAGCTTTCTTT
TRBJ1-6 NA NA 13 TRBV19 CASRVRVNSPLHF TGTGCCAGTAGAGTCAGGGTGAATTCACCCCTCCACTTT
TRBJ2-1 NA TRBD1 14 TRBV19 CASSTGQTYNEQFF TGTGCCAGTAGTACGGGACAGACCTACAATGAGCAGTTCTTC
TRBJ2-7 NA TRBD1 15 TRBV27 CASSLWGQGGIEQYF TGTGCCAGCAGTTTATGGGGACAGGGAGGGATCGAGCAGTACTTC
TRBJ2-5 NA TRBD2 12 TRBV12-3/TRBV12-4 CATRDPGGAQYF TGTGCCACTCGGGACCCGGGAGGGGCCCAGTACTTC
TRBJ1-5 NA NA 12 TRBV4-1 CASSQASGPQHF TGCGCCAGCAGCCAAGCGAGCGGGCCCCAGCATTTT
TRBJ1-2 NA NA 14 TRBV18 CASSPTDRDYGYTF TGTGCCAGCTCACCAACGGACAGAGACTATGGCTACACCTTC
TRBJ1-2 NA NA 14 TRBV9 CASSALVGGNGYTF TGTGCCAGCAGCGCGTTAGTAGGGGGAAATGGCTACACCTTC
TRBJ2-1 NA TRBD2 16 TRBV10-2 CASSFGLAGKYNEQFF TGCGCCAGCAGTTTTGGACTAGCGGGGAAGTACAATGAGCAGTTCTTC
TRBJ1-1 once NA 12 TRBV12-5 CASVLDRQGAFF TGTGCTAGTGTTTTGGACCGGCAGGGGGCTTTCTTT
TRBJ2-5 NA TRBD1 14 TRBV9 CASSAATGGETQYF TGTGCCAGCAGCGCAGCGACAGGGGGGGAGACCCAGTACTTC
TRBJ2-5 NA NA 11 TRBV5-1 CASSSRETQYF TGCGCCAGCAGCTCCAGAGAGACCCAGTACTTC
TRBJ1-1 NA NA 15 TRBV19 CASSIHGAQNTEAFF TGTGCCAGTAGTATCCATGGGGCCCAGAACACTGAAGCTTTCTTT
TRBJ2-7 NA NA 14 TRBV19 CASSEAGYNRGQYF TGTGCCAGTTCCGAGGCGGGGTACAACCGCGGGCAGTACTTC
TRBJ1-1 once TRBD1 16 TRBV27 CASSLGTGGAGTEAFF TGTGCCAGCAGTTTAGGAACAGGGGGCGCAGGGACTGAAGCTTTCTTT
TRBJ1-3 NA NA 14 TRBV7-2 CASSLWQRGNTIYF TGTGCCAGCAGCTTATGGCAGCGTGGAAACACCATATATTTT
TRBJ1-3 NA TRBD1 18 TRBV4-2 CASSQADGTGTSGNTIYF TGTGCCAGCAGCCAAGCCGACGGGACAGGAACCTCTGGAAACACCATATATTTT
TRBJ2-7 NA NA 14 TRBV11-2 CASSLWGVTYEQYF TGTGCCAGCAGCTTATGGGGGGTTACGTACGAGCAGTACTTC
TRBJ2-7 NA NA 14 TRBV2 CASSDTDRLYEQYF TGTGCCAGCAGTGATACGGACAGACTCTACGAGCAGTACTTC
TRBJ2-7 NA NA 11 TRBV28 CASSLNNEQYF TGTGCCAGCAGTTTAAATAACGAGCAGTACTTC
TRBJ2-4 once TRBD1 10 TRBV7-8 CASSPRDRDF TGTGCCAGCAGCCCCCGGGACAGGGACTTC
TRBJ1-1 NA NA 12 TRBV29-1 CSAQGLFTEAFF TGCAGCGCGCAGGGGTTGTTCACTGAAGCTTTCTTT
TRBJ1-2 NA TRBD1 13 TRBV7-9 CASSEDRVGGYTF TGTGCCAGCAGCGAGGACAGGGTCGGAGGCTACACCTTC
TRBJ2-5 NA TRBD1 15 TRBV3-1/TRBV3-2 CASSQAGQGLETQYF TGTGCCAGCAGCCAAGCGGGACAGGGGCTAGAGACCCAGTACTTC
TRBJ2-1 NA TRBD2 18 TRBV5-8 CASSVEWGTTTLASEQFF TGTGCCAGCAGCGTGGAGTGGGGGACTACCACTTTAGCCTCTGAGCAGTTCTTC
TRBJ2-5 NA TRBD2 15 TRBV2 CASRVSGGAVETQYF TGTGCCAGCAGGGTTAGCGGGGGGGCGGTCGAGACCCAGTACTTC